The sequence of this T cell receptor beta chain was determined in a study of shared clonotypes between healthy human individuals. Study-wide context: Per donor, three plates held CD4 naive cells, three held CD4 memory, two held CD8 naive and one held CD8 memory. Study-level points and caveats: The expectation was that sequencing depth would affect clonotype sharing among donors. A handful of donors shared approximately 5% of their naive CD4 clonotypes.

Of note for this clone: Antigen: not known.

V was trimmed by 1 base and J by 0 bases, leaving 13 bases between them. This CDR3 spans 18 amino acids. CDR1 is LNHDA and CDR2 is SQIVND in the germline V gene (reference sequence). Here immunoSEQ multiplex PCR was the method, and the copy in TCRdb shows in-frame clones only, minus some. The sample comprises 1.5 million to 2.5 million clones, about 95% of which are singletons, and 1.2% rests with the top ten. Naive CD8 cells lacked CD45RO, underwent positive selection for CCR7 and left out terminally differentiated effector memory CD45RA+ cells. The TCR originated in a man younger than 30 in good health. V is TRBV19 and J is TRBJ1-6; tentatively, D is TRBD1 (6 bases). The sequencing input was naive CD8+ T cells sorted from blood. The CDR3 loop is CASSIGGRGSSYNSPLHF. In DNA, the CDR3 is TGTGCCAGTAGTATAGGGGGCAGGGGAAGCTCCTATAATTCACCCCTCCACTTT.